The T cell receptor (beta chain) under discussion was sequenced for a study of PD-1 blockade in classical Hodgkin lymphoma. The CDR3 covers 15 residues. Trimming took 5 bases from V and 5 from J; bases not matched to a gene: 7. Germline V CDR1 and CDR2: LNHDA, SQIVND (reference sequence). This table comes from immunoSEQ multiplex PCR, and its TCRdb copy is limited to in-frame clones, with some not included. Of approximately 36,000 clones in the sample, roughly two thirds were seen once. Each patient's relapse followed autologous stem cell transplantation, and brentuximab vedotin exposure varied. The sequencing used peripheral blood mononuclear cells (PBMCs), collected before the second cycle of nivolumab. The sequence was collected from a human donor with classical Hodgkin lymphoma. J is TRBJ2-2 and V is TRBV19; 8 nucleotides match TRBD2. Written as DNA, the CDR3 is TGTGCCAGTAGTCTTATAGCGGGGAGTACCGGGGAGCTGTTTTTT. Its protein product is CASSLIAGSTGELFF.